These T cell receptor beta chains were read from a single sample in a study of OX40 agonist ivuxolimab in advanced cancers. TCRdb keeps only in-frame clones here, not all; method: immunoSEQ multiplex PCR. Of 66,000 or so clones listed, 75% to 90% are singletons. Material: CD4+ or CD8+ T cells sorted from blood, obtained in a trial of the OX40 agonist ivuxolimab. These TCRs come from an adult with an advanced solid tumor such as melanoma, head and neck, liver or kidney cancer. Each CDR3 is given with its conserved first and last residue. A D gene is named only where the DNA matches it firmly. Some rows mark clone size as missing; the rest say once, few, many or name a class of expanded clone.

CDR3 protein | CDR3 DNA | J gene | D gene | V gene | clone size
CASSPGGDTQYF | TGTGCCAGCAGCCCCGGGGGGGATACGCAGTATTTT | TRBJ2-3 | TRBD2 | TRBV7-9 | .
CASTQRGAGGYTF | TGTGCCAGCACCCAGAGGGGTGCGGGTGGCTACACCTTC | TRBJ1-2 | . | TRBV28 | once
CASSRGQGYNEKLFF | TGTGCCAGCAGCCGGGGACAGGGTTATAATGAAAAACTGTTTTTT | TRBJ1-4 | TRBD1 | TRBV28 | few
CASSNSGSTDTQYF | TGTGCCAGTAGTAATAGCGGGAGCACAGATACGCAGTATTTT | TRBJ2-3 | TRBD2 | TRBV19 | once
CASLAREGQSTDTQYF | TGTGCCAGCCTTGCTCGGGAGGGACAAAGCACAGATACGCAGTATTTT | TRBJ2-3 | . | TRBV21-1 | .
CASSPYQGTGGAENIQYF | TGTGCCAGCTCACCTTACCAGGGGACAGGGGGCGCGGAAAACATTCAGTACTTC | TRBJ2-4 | TRBD1 | TRBV18 | .
CASSTGLSYEQYF | TGTGCCAGCAGCACCGGACTCTCCTACGAGCAGTACTTC | TRBJ2-7 | . | TRBV11-2 | .
CASSNRLSYNEQFF | TGTGCCAGCTCTAACAGGCTTTCCTACAATGAGCAGTTCTTC | TRBJ2-1 | . | TRBV25-1 | .
CASSLFSGQGSGGGTGELFF | TGTGCCAGCAGTTTATTTTCGGGACAGGGGTCGGGAGGAGGCACCGGGGAGCTGTTTTTT | TRBJ2-2 | TRBD1 | TRBV27 | few
CASSLRTGPAGPIYF | TGTGCCAGCAGCCTCCGGACAGGGCCCGCCGGCCCCATATATTTT | TRBJ1-3 | TRBD1 | TRBV7-9 | .
CASSPLRGGRNEQFF | TGTGCCAGCAGCCCGTTAAGGGGGGGGAGGAATGAGCAGTTCTTC | TRBJ2-1 | . | TRBV4-2 | few
CASGPPETQYF | TGTGCCAGCGGCCCCCCGGAAACCCAGTACTTC | TRBJ2-5 | . | TRBV5-4 | .
CASSRSRWESSGETQYF | TGTGCCAGCAGCCGATCCAGGTGGGAGTCGAGCGGAGAGACCCAGTACTTC | TRBJ2-5 | . | TRBV7-6 | once
CASRQGNQPQHF | TGTGCCAGCAGGCAGGGGAATCAGCCCCAGCATTTT | TRBJ1-5 | . | TRBV2 | .
CASSYSGGSGNTIYF | TGTGCCAGCAGTTACTCGGGGGGGTCTGGAAACACCATATATTTT | TRBJ1-3 | . | TRBV6-6 | .
CASSLGLAGGDEQFF | TGTGCCAGTAGTCTCGGACTAGCGGGAGGGGATGAGCAGTTCTTC | TRBJ2-1 | TRBD2 | TRBV19 | .
CAWSRTSGLGTQYF | TGTGCCTGGAGTCGGACTAGCGGTCTGGGGACCCAGTACTTC | TRBJ2-5 | TRBD2 | TRBV30 | .
CASSLGSRGAETQYF | TGTGCCAGCAGCTTAGGCTCTAGGGGGGCAGAGACCCAGTACTTC | TRBJ2-5 | . | TRBV7-3 | .
CASSPTRARQETQYF | TGTGCCAGCAGTCCCACGCGGGCTCGCCAAGAGACCCAGTACTTC | TRBJ2-5 | . | TRBV2 | .
CASSLDAGAGETQYF | TGTGCCAGCAGCTTAGACGCGGGGGCCGGAGAGACCCAGTACTTC | TRBJ2-5 | . | TRBV7-9 | .
CASSQEEQGVSNSPLHF | TGCGCCAGCAGCCAAGAAGAACAGGGGGTTTCTAATTCACCCCTCCACTTT | TRBJ1-6 | TRBD1 | TRBV4-3 | .
CASSVSSTLLNTEAFF | TGTGCCAGCAGTGTTAGCAGCACGTTATTGAACACTGAAGCTTTCTTT | TRBJ1-1 | . | TRBV2 | medium-sized
CASSLGVAGDEQYF | TGTGCCAGCAGCTTAGGGGTAGCGGGAGACGAGCAGTACTTC | TRBJ2-7 | TRBD2 | TRBV7-6 | .
CATSRDEDRELYF | TGTGCCACCAGCAGAGATGAGGACAGGGAATTGTATTTT | TRBJ2-3 | TRBD1 | TRBV15 | .
CASSRHRASTDTQYF | TGTGCCAGCAGCCGCCACAGGGCTAGCACAGATACGCAGTATTTT | TRBJ2-3 | . | TRBV7-9 | .
CASSLQDRTYNEQFF | TGTGCCAGCAGTTTACAGGACAGAACCTACAATGAGCAGTTCTTC | TRBJ2-1 | . | TRBV27 | .
CATTPSRDRVAYEQYF | TGTGCCACTACTCCGTCCCGGGACAGGGTGGCCTACGAGCAGTACTTC | TRBJ2-7 | TRBD1 | TRBV19 | .
CASSIRRETQYF | TGTGCCAGCAGCATCAGGCGAGAGACCCAGTACTTC | TRBJ2-5 | . | TRBV5-6 | .
CASSLQAREGYGYTF | TGTGCCAGCAGCTTGCAGGCCAGGGAGGGATATGGCTACACCTTC | TRBJ1-2 | . | TRBV5-6 | .
CASSPRGGQTGNTIYF | TGTGCCAGCAGTCCCAGGGGGGGGCAGACTGGAAACACCATATATTTT | TRBJ1-3 | TRBD1 | TRBV2 | .
CASSLDARTDTQYF | TGTGCCAGCAGCCTGGATGCGCGCACAGATACGCAGTATTTT | TRBJ2-3 | . | TRBV9 | .
CASATSSDVGEQFF | TGCGCCAGTGCAACTAGTTCTGACGTCGGTGAGCAGTTCTTC | TRBJ2-1 | . | TRBV5-1 | .
CASSPGQFNEQFF | TGTGCCAGCTCACCCGGACAGTTCAATGAGCAGTTCTTC | TRBJ2-1 | . | TRBV18 | .
CASSFDDRGVGNEQFF | TGTGCCAGCAGCTTTGATGACAGGGGAGTGGGCAATGAGCAGTTCTTC | TRBJ2-1 | TRBD1 | TRBV11-2 | once
CASSQQGVTVEKLFF | TGCGCCAGCAGCCAGCAGGGGGTAACTGTCGAAAAACTGTTTTTT | TRBJ1-4 | TRBD1 | TRBV5-1 | .
CAWSLWGAGVIDTQYF | TGTGCCTGGAGTCTCTGGGGAGCGGGAGTGATAGATACGCAGTATTTT | TRBJ2-3 | TRBD2 | TRBV30 | .
CASSVVEGYGYTF | TGTGCCAGCAGCGTAGTGGAGGGCTATGGCTACACCTTC | TRBJ1-2 | . | TRBV9 | .
CASSAFGNQPQHF | TGTGCCAGCAGTGCTTTTGGTAATCAGCCCCAGCATTTT | TRBJ1-5 | . | TRBV25-1 | few
CASSLDVGQSFDF | TGTGCCAGCAGCTTAGATGTGGGACAGAGTTTCGACTTC | TRBJ2-7 | TRBD1 | TRBV11-2 | .
CAISETTSKLFF | TGTGCCATCAGTGAGACGACTAGTAAACTGTTTTTT | TRBJ1-4 | . | TRBV10-3 | .
CASSLATGHSGNTIYF | TGTGCCAGCAGCTTAGCGACAGGCCACTCTGGAAACACCATATATTTT | TRBJ1-3 | . | TRBV7-6 | .
CASSRGTGNNDEQYF | TGTGCCAGCAGCCGCGGGACAGGGAATAATGACGAGCAGTACTTC | TRBJ2-7 | TRBD1 | TRBV7-9 | few
CASRAQGQTIGGYTF | TGTGCCAGCAGGGCCCAGGGACAGACTATAGGTGGCTACACCTTC | TRBJ1-2 | TRBD1 | TRBV6-1 | .
CASSYLRTGGGYGYTF | TGTGCCAGCAGTTACTTGCGGACAGGGGGAGGCTATGGCTACACCTTC | TRBJ1-2 | TRBD1 | TRBV6-5 | .
CASSFETGGAYEQYF | TGTGCCAGCAGTTTCGAGACAGGGGGGGCCTACGAGCAGTACTTC | TRBJ2-7 | TRBD1 | TRBV6-5 | .
CASSPGLGGYNEQFF | TGTGCCAGCAGCCCCGGACTAGGGGGCTACAATGAGCAGTTCTTC | TRBJ2-1 | . | TRBV11-2 | .
CATSRALGYEQYF | TGTGCCACCTCCAGGGCTTTAGGTTACGAGCAGTACTTC | TRBJ2-7 | . | TRBV6-5 | .
CAISVAENYGYTF | TGTGCCATCAGTGTGGCTGAGAACTATGGCTACACCTTC | TRBJ1-2 | . | TRBV10-3 | .